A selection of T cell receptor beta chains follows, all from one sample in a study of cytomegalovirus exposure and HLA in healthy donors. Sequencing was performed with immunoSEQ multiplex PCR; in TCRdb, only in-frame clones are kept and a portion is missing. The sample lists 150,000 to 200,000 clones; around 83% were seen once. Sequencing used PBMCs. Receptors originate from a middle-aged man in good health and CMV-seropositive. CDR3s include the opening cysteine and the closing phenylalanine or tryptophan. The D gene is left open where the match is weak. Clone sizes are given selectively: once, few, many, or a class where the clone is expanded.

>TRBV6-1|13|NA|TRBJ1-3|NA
CASGAEAGNTIYF
TGTGCCAGCGGGGCAGAAGCTGGAAACACCATATATTTT
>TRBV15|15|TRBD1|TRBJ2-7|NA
CATSRWTGGMDEQYF
TGTGCCACCAGCAGGTGGACAGGGGGCATGGACGAGCAGTACTTC
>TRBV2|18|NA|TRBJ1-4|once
CASSEGYQQGIKREKLFF
TGTGCCAGCAGTGAAGGGTATCAACAGGGAATTAAGCGTGAAAAACTGTTTTTT
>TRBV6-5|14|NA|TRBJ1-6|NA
CASSYAGANSPLHF
TGTGCCAGCAGTTACGCGGGCGCCAATTCACCCCTCCACTTT
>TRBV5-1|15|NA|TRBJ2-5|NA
CASSLQGLGQETQYF
TGCGCCAGCAGCTTGCAGGGGCTGGGCCAAGAGACCCAGTACTTC
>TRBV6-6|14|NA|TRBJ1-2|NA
CASSRGFQSYGYTF
TGTGCCAGCAGCCGCGGGTTTCAGTCCTATGGCTACACCTTC
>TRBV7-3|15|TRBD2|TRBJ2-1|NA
CASSFTLAGYNEQFF
TGTGCCAGCAGCTTCACACTAGCGGGGTACAATGAGCAGTTCTTC
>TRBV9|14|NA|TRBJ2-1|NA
CASSVGTPNHEQFF
TGTGCCAGCAGCGTAGGGACTCCGAACCATGAGCAGTTCTTC
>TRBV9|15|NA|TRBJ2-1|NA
CASSVLVSGYNEQFF
TGTGCCAGCAGCGTGCTAGTATCGGGTTACAATGAGCAGTTCTTC
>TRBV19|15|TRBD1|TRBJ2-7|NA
CASSIAGTGNYEQYF
TGTGCCAGTAGTATAGCCGGGACAGGGAATTACGAGCAGTACTTC
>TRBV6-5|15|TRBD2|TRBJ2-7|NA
CASSYSRSGGGEQYF
TGTGCCAGCAGTTACTCCCGGAGCGGGGGCGGCGAGCAGTACTTC
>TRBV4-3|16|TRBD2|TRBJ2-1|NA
CASSQENSGRAVEQFF
TGCGCCAGCAGCCAAGAAAATAGCGGGAGGGCCGTTGAGCAGTTCTTC
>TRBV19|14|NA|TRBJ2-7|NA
CASSRSGPLREQYF
TGTGCCAGTAGTCGGAGCGGACCCTTACGGGAGCAGTACTTC
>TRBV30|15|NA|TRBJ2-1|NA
CAWSVRGEVYNEQFF
TGTGCCTGGAGTGTACGCGGTGAGGTCTACAATGAGCAGTTCTTC
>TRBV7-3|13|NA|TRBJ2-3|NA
CASSTTSTDTQYF
TGTGCCAGCAGCACTACTAGCACAGATACGCAGTATTTT
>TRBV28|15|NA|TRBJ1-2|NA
CASSFGPGLDYGYTF
TGTGCCAGCAGTTTCGGTCCGGGTTTGGACTATGGCTACACCTTC
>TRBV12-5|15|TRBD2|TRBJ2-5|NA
CASGSGVAGMETQYF
TGTGCTAGTGGTTCCGGGGTAGCGGGAATGGAGACCCAGTACTTC
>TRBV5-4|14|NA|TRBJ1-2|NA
CASSQQTANYGYTF
TGTGCCAGCAGCCAACAGACAGCTAACTATGGCTACACCTTC
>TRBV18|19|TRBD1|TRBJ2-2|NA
CASSPRSGTVYANTGELFF
TGTGCCAGCTCACCACGGTCCGGGACAGTGTACGCGAACACCGGGGAGCTGTTTTTT
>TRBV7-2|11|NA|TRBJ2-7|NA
CASSSYYEQYF
TGTGCCAGCAGCTCGTATTACGAGCAGTACTTC
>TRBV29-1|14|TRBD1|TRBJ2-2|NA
CSTPGGANTGELFF
TGCAGCACACCAGGGGGCGCGAACACCGGGGAGCTGTTTTTT
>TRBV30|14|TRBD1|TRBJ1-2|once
CAWSVLTGLGGYTF
TGTGCCTGGAGTGTACTGACAGGGCTGGGAGGCTACACCTTC
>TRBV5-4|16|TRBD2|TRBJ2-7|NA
CASSPKTSGSSYEQYF
TGTGCCAGCAGCCCGAAGACTAGCGGGAGTTCCTACGAGCAGTACTTC
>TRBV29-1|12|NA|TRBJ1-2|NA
CSVVGTSYGYTF
TGCAGCGTTGTAGGGACATCTTATGGCTACACCTTC
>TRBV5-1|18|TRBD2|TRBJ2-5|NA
CASSLVIAGGSGGGTQYF
TGCGCCAGCAGCTTGGTTATAGCGGGAGGGTCCGGTGGAGGGACCCAGTACTTC
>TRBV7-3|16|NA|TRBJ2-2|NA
CASSPTVRGSTGELFF
TGTGCCAGCAGTCCAACGGTCAGGGGCAGCACCGGGGAGCTGTTTTTT
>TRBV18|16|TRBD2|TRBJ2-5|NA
CASSPRTSDYQETQYF
TGTGCCAGCTCACCGAGGACTAGCGACTACCAAGAGACCCAGTACTTC
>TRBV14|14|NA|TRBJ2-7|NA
CASSPADYRYEQYF
TGTGCCAGCAGCCCAGCCGACTACCGCTACGAGCAGTACTTC
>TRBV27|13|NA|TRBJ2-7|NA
CASSLAPAYEQYF
TGTGCCAGCAGTTTAGCGCCCGCGTACGAGCAGTACTTC
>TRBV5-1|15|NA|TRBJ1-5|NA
CASSLVGARDQPQHF
TGCGCCAGCAGCTTGGTGGGGGCGCGGGATCAGCCCCAGCATTTT
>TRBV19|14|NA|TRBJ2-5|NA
CASSILSQKETQYF
TGTGCCAGTAGTATATTAAGTCAGAAAGAGACCCAGTACTTC
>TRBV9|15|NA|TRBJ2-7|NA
CASSVYRDTSYEQYF
TGTGCCAGCAGCGTATACCGGGACACCTCCTACGAGCAGTACTTC
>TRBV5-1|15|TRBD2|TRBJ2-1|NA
CASTASGRDNNEQFF
TGCGCCAGCACCGCTAGCGGGAGGGATAACAATGAGCAGTTCTTC
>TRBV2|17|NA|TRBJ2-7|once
CASSEALRAVRSYEQYF
TGTGCCAGCAGTGAAGCGCTTAGAGCGGTTCGCTCCTACGAGCAGTACTTC
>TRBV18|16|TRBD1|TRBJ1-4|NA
CASSLTPGQINEKLFF
TGTGCCAGCTCACTAACACCGGGACAGATAAATGAAAAACTGTTTTTT
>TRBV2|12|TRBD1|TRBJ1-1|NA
CASSDDRDEAFF
TGTGCCAGCAGTGACGACAGGGATGAAGCTTTCTTT
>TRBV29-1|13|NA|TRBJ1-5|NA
CSVGVSSNQPQHF
TGCAGCGTTGGTGTCAGTAGCAATCAGCCCCAGCATTTT
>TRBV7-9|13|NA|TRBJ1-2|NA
CASSLLAGGGYTF
TGTGCCAGCAGCTTGCTCGCTGGAGGTGGCTACACCTTC
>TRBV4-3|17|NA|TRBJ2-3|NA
CASSPSGRGPSTDTQYF
TGCGCCAGCAGCCCCTCCGGGCGGGGTCCTAGCACAGATACGCAGTATTTT
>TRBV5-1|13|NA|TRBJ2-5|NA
CASSSQSQETQYF
TGCGCCAGCAGTAGCCAAAGCCAAGAGACCCAGTACTTC
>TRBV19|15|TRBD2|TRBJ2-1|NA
CASSIWREGPWEQFF
TGTGCCAGTAGTATATGGCGGGAGGGCCCCTGGGAGCAGTTCTTC
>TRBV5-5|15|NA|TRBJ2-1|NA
CASSLVQGSYNEQFF
TGTGCCAGCAGCTTGGTACAGGGATCCTACAATGAGCAGTTCTTC
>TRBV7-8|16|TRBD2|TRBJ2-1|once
CASSLTGRGSYNEQFF
TGTGCCAGCAGCTTAACCGGGAGGGGATCCTACAATGAGCAGTTCTTC
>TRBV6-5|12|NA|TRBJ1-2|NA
CASRSQGFGYTF
TGTGCCAGCAGGTCACAGGGATTCGGCTACACCTTC
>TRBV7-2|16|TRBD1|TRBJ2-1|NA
CASSLEGTGGRNEQFF
TGTGCCAGCAGCTTAGAAGGGACAGGGGGCCGGAATGAGCAGTTCTTC
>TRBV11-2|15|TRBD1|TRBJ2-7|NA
CASSLTGQGSGEQYF
TGTGCCAGCAGCTTAACGGGACAGGGATCAGGCGAGCAGTACTTC